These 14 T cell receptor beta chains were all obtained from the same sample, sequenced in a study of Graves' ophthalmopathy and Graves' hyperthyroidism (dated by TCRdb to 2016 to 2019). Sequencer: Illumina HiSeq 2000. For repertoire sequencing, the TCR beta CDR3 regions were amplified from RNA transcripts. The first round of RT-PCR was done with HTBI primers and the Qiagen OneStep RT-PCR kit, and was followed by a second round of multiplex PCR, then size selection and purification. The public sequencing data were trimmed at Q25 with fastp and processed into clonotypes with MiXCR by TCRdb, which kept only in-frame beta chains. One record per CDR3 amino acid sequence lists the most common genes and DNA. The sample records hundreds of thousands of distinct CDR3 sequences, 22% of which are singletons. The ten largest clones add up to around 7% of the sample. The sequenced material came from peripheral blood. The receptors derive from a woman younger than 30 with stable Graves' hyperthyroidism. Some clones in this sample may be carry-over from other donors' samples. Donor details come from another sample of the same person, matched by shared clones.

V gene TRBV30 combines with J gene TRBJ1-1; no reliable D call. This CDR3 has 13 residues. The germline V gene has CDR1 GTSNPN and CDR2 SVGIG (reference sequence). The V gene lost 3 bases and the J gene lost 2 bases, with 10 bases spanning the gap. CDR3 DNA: TGTGCCTGGAGGTCAGGTATTAACACTGAAGCTTTCTTT. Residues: CAWRSGINTEAFF. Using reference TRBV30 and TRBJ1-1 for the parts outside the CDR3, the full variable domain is SQTIHQWPATLVQPVGSPLSLECTVEGTSNPNLYWYRQAAGRGLQLLFYSVGIGQISSEVPQNLSASRPQDRQFILSSKKLLLSDSGFYLCAWRSGINTEAFFGQGTRLTVV.

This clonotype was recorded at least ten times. DNA for the CDR3: TGTGCCAGCAGCTTAAACAACTACGAGCAGTACTTC. This encodes CASSLNNYEQYF. The J gene is TRBJ2-7, the V gene TRBV7-9, with D unresolved. CDR1 and CDR2 from the germline V gene are SEHNR and FQNEAQ (reference sequence). V was trimmed by 2 bases and J by 3 bases, leaving 5 bases between them. CDR3 length: 12 residues.

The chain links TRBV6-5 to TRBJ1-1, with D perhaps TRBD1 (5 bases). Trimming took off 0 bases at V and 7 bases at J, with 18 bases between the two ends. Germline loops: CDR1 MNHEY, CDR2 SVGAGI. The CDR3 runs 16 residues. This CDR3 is CASSYSRSGRGSEAFF. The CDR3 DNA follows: TGTGCCAGCAGTTACTCGCGGTCAGGGCGCGGGAGTGAAGCTTTCTTT.

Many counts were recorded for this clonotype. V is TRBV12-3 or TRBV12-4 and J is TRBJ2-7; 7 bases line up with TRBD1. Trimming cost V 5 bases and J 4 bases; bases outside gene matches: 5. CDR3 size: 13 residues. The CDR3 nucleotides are TGTGCCAGCAGTAGGGGGCGCGGGTACGAGCAGTACTTC. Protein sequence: CASSRGRGYEQYF.

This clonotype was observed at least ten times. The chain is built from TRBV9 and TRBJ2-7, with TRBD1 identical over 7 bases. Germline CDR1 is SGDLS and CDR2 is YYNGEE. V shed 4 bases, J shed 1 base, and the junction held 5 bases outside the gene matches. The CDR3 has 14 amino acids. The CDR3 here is CASSPWDRSYEQYF. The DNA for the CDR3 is TGTGCCAGCAGCCCTTGGGACAGATCCTACGAGCAGTACTTC.

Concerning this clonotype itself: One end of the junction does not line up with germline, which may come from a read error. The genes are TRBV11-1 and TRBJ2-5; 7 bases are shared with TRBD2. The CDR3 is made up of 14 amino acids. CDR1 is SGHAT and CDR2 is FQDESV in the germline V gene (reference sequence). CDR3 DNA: TGTGCCAGCAGCGCCGGGGGGAGCCGGCGGGCCCAGCACTTC. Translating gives CASSAGGSRRAQHF.

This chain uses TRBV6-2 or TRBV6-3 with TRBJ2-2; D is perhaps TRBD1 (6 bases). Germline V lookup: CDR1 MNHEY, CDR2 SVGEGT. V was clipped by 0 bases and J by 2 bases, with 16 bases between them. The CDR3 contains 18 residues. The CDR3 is CASSYSIPGHLNTGELFF. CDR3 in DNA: TGTGCCAGCAGTTACTCGATTCCGGGACACCTAAACACCGGGGAGCTGTTTTTT.

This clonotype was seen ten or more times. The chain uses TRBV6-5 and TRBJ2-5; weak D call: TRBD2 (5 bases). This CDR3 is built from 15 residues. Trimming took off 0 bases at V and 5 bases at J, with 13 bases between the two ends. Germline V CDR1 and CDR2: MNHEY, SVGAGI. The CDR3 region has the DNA TGTGCCAGCAGTTACTCCCCTGGCCGAGGGGAGACCCAGTACTTC. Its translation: CASSYSPGRGETQYF.

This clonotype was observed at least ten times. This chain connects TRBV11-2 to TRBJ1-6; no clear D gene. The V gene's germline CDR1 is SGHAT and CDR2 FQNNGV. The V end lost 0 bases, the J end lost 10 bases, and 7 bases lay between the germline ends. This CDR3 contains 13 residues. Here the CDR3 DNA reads TGTGCCAGCAGCTTAGATCGAGTATCACCCCTCCACTTT. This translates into CASSLDRVSPLHF.

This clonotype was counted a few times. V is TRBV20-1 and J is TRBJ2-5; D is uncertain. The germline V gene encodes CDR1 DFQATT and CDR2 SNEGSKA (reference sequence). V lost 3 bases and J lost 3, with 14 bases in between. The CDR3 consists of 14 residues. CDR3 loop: CSARRYNREETQYF. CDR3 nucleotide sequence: TGCAGTGCTAGGAGATATAACCGGGAAGAGACCCAGTACTTC.

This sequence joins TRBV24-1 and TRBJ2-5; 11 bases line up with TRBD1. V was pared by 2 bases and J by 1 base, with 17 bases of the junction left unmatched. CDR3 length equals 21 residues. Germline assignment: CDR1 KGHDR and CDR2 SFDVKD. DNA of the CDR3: TGTGCCACCAGTGATTGGACAGGGGGCCGTTTTGGGATCCCTTCCCAAGAGACCCAGTACTTC. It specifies CATSDWTGGRFGIPSQETQYF.

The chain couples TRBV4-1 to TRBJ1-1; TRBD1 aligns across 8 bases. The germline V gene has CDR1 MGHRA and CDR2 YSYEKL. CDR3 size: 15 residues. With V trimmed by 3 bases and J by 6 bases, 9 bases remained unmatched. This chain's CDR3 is CASSHFGQGAAEAFF. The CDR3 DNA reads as TGCGCCAGCAGCCATTTTGGCCAGGGGGCTGCTGAAGCTTTCTTT.

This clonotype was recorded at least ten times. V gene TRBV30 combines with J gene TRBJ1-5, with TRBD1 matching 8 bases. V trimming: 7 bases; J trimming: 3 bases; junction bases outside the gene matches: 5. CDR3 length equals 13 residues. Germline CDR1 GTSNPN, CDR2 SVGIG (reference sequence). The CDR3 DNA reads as TGTGCCTCGAGGACAGGGCACAATCAGCCCCAGCATTTT. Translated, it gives CASRTGHNQPQHF.

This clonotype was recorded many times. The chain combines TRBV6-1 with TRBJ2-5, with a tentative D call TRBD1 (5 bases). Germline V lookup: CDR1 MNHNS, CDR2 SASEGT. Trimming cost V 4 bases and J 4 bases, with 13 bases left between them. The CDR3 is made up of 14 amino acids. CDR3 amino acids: CASSGSAQGETQYF. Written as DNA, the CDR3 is TGTGCCAGCAGTGGGTCAGCCCAGGGAGAGACCCAGTACTTC.